The 5 T cell receptor beta chains reported below all come from one sample, sequenced in a study of identifying expanded T cells in peripheral blood. Generated by immunoSEQ multiplex PCR, the TCRdb table keeps only in-frame clones and is missing some. The profile covers around 99,000 clones, with around 89% appearing a single time and 7% to 9% taken by the ten largest. Specimen: blood. Receptors originate from a person aged 18 to 70 in good health.

This chain joins TRBV12-5 and TRBJ1-2; 9 bases match TRBD1. The V gene end was trimmed by 5 bases and the J gene end by 3 bases; junction bases not matched to a gene: 4. This CDR3 contains 14 residues. From germline, CDR1 is LGHNT and CDR2 FRNRAP. Here the CDR3 DNA reads TGTGCTAGTGGTCTCGGACAGGGGTACTATGGCTACACCTTC. Translated: CASGLGQGYYGYTF.

The chain combines TRBV5-1 with TRBJ2-7; 10 bases match TRBD1. CDR3 length equals 17 residues. Germline-derived CDR1 and CDR2 are SGHRS and YFSETQ. Trimming removed 4 bases from V and 7 bases from J; junction bases left unmatched: 17. The CDR3 region is CASSRGGQGPATTEQYF. DNA of the CDR3: TGCGCCAGCAGCCGCGGGGGACAGGGGCCAGCTACTACGGAGCAGTACTTC.

The chain has TRBV27 and TRBJ1-2; TRBD1 agrees at 7 bases. Losses at the gene ends were 6 bases for V and 8 bases for J; bases not matched to a gene: 12. The CDR3 has 14 residues. Germline CDR1 is MNHEY and CDR2 is SMNVEV (reference sequence). The CDR3 region has the DNA TGTGCCAGCAGAACTTGGGGACAGCCCGGGGGCTACACCTTC. This gives the protein CASRTWGQPGGYTF.

This clone came up a few times. The chain recombines TRBV27 with TRBJ1-5; D uncertain. This CDR3 has 14 amino acids. CDR1 and CDR2 from the germline V gene are MNHEY and SMNVEV (reference sequence). V lost 4 bases and J 5 bases, leaving 12 bases between the germline ends. The CDR3 is CASSSPGEHQPQHF. CDR3 coding DNA: TGTGCCAGCAGTTCCCCTGGGGAGCATCAGCCCCAGCATTTT.

The chain is built from TRBV5-1 and TRBJ2-5; TRBD1 might be the D (5 bases). Deletions cut 4 bases from V and 2 bases from J, with 12 bases between. The CDR3 is made up of 14 amino acids. The germline V gene encodes CDR1 SGHRS and CDR2 YFSETQ. CDR3 region: CASSQGRVQETQYF. In DNA form, the CDR3 reads TGCGCCAGCAGCCAGGGCAGGGTTCAAGAGACCCAGTACTTC.